This record looks at one T cell receptor (beta chain) sequence and its context. The antigen is undetermined. The data are from a study of cytomegalovirus exposure and HLA in healthy donors. Study at large: Unique TCRs numbering around 85 million, obtained from HLA-typed donors, made up an early data release.

The study, taken as a whole, reports: About 87% or about 30% of the time was how often most TCR beta V segments were productive, according to an earlier analysis. A link between a missense DCLRE1C variant and TCR beta V- and J-gene trimming emerged from a later analysis. Evidence from a later analysis indicated that most CMV-associated TCR beta chains looked HLA-restricted.

Use of 60 Vbeta and 13 Jbeta primers characterized the PCR. The repertoire was sequenced with immunoSEQ multiplex PCR; TCRdb's copy has only in-frame clones and lacks some. The sample yields around 120,000 clones, roughly 69% seen once. Trimming shortened V by 10 bases and J by 1 base, and 20 bases separated the two germline ends. The CDR3 contains 15 residues. Per germline, CDR1 SGHNT and CDR2 YYREEE (reference sequence). This chain uses TRBV5-4 with TRBJ1-1; maybe TRBD1 (6 bases). The receptor comes from a human donor in good health. The material sequenced was PBMCs. The CDR3 region has the DNA TGTGCCGCCAAAGACAGGAGCTCTAAGAACACTGAAGCTTTCTTT. Translated: CAAKDRSSKNTEAFF. The whole variable domain, remainder taken from reference TRBV5-4 and TRBJ1-1, is ETGVTQSPTHLIKTRGQQVTLRCSSQSGHNTVSWYQQALGQGPQFIFQYYREEENGRGNFPPRFSGLQFPNYSSELNVNALELDDSALYLCAAKDRSSKNTEAFFGQGTRLTVV.